This T cell receptor (beta chain) was documented in a study of shared clonotypes between healthy human individuals. General study results and limits: Clonotype sharing across several donors was observed for around 5% of naive CD4 clonotypes.

This clone was seen just once. Its target is unknown. Positively selected for CCR7, the CD45RO-negative cells used as naive CD8 cells excluded terminally differentiated effector memory CD45RA+ cells. An even split of each subset's genomic DNA across several immunoSEQ plates was performed. Tens of thousands of T cell genomes (roughly 220 ng DNA) went into each sorted-subset replicate. The protocol was immunoSEQ multiplex PCR, while the TCRdb copy is restricted to in-frame clones and leaves out a portion. Found here are around 2,100,000 clones, 85% to 95% of them singletons; the top ten hold less than 1.5%. The TCR sequence derives from a man between 18 and 35 years old in good health. Sample: naive CD8+ T cells sorted from blood.

The CDR3 protein is CASTGDSPTEAFF. The CDR3 DNA sequence: TGTGCCAGCACCGGGGACAGCCCCACTGAAGCTTTCTTT. The gene calls are TRBV7-9 and TRBJ1-1; 7 bases are a match to TRBD1. The CDR3 loop spans 13 amino acids. Germline lookup yields CDR1 SEHNR and CDR2 FQNEAQ (reference sequence). Germline trimming cut 7 bases from V and 4 bases from J; bases unmatched to any gene: 6.